These T cell receptor beta chains were read from a single sample in a study of blood T cell repertoires in COVID-19. Clones were read by immunoSEQ multiplex PCR, and TCRdb kept only the in-frame ones, dropping some. The sample lists 300,000 or so clones, approximately 90% seen once, with about 6% in the top ten. The material sequenced was PBMCs or T cells enriched from blood (not recorded which). The receptor set was obtained from a woman younger than 45 who had recovered from COVID-19. The CDR3 runs from the conserved cysteine through the conserved F or W. Fields, in order: CDR3 length, V gene, J gene, clone size, D gene, CDR3 protein, CDR3 DNA. The D gene is left open where the match is weak. Not every row has a clone size; where given, it reads once, few, many or a size class.

>12|TRBV7-9|TRBJ1-2|NA|NA
CASSLAEGGYTF
TGTGCCAGCAGCTTAGCGGAGGGGGGCTACACCTTC
>13|TRBV10-2|TRBJ2-1|once|TRBD1
CASRSTGDNEQFF
TGCGCCAGCAGATCCACAGGGGACAATGAGCAGTTCTTC
>14|TRBV7-9|TRBJ1-5|few|NA
CASSSRPGDQPQHF
TGTGCCAGCAGCTCTCGGCCGGGGGATCAGCCCCAGCATTTT
>14|TRBV5-5|TRBJ1-4|NA|NA
CASSGGPRNEKLFF
TGTGCCAGCAGCGGGGGCCCAAGGAATGAAAAACTGTTTTTT
>13|TRBV5-6|TRBJ1-6|NA|TRBD1
CASSLTGVTPLHF
TGTGCCAGCAGCTTGACAGGGGTGACGCCCCTCCACTTT
>14|TRBV20-1|TRBJ1-5|once|TRBD1
CSASRQGFSQPQHF
TGCAGTGCTAGTCGACAGGGGTTTAGTCAGCCCCAGCATTTT
>11|TRBV28|TRBJ1-2|NA|NA
CASAQVYGYTF
TGTGCCAGCGCTCAGGTATATGGCTACACCTTC
>14|TRBV10-3|TRBJ2-3|NA|TRBD2
CAINSGGAPDTQYF
TGTGCCATCAATAGCGGGGGGGCCCCAGATACGCAGTATTTT
>13|TRBV11-3|TRBJ1-1|NA|NA
CASSRRGKTEAFF
TGTGCCAGCAGCCGAAGGGGGAAAACTGAAGCTTTCTTT
>11|TRBV30|TRBJ1-2|NA|NA
CAWSVQVGYTF
TGTGCCTGGAGTGTACAGGTTGGCTACACCTTC
>15|TRBV7-9|TRBJ1-6|NA|TRBD1
CASSRGGAGNSPLHF
TGTGCCAGCAGCCGAGGGGGCGCCGGGAATTCACCCCTCCACTTT
>18|TRBV18|TRBJ2-3|once|TRBD2
CASSPIASGGASTDTQYF
TGTGCCAGCTCACCAATCGCTAGCGGGGGGGCTAGCACAGATACGCAGTATTTT
>14|TRBV30|TRBJ1-1|NA|NA
CAWSQGLSNTEAFF
TGTGCCTGGAGTCAGGGGCTATCGAACACTGAAGCTTTCTTT
>15|TRBV18|TRBJ2-7|NA|NA
CASSQAEAGNYEQYF
TGTGCCAGCTCACAGGCCGAGGCCGGAAACTACGAGCAGTACTTC
>13|TRBV14|TRBJ1-2|NA|NA
CASSQGRKNRYTF
TGTGCCAGCAGCCAAGGGAGAAAGAATCGCTACACCTTC
>17|TRBV18|TRBJ1-5|NA|TRBD1
CASSRPGTGVPNQPQHF
TGTGCCAGCTCACGTCCCGGGACAGGGGTTCCCAATCAGCCCCAGCATTTT
>16|TRBV7-6|TRBJ2-3|once|TRBD1
CASSLGTGVSTDTQYF
TGTGCCAGCAGCCTGGGGACAGGAGTCAGCACAGATACGCAGTATTTT
>13|TRBV9|TRBJ1-2|once|TRBD1
CASSAGQGEGYTF
TGTGCCAGCAGCGCGGGACAGGGCGAAGGCTACACCTTC
>15|TRBV4-2|TRBJ2-1|NA|TRBD2
CASSQGAGGGDEQFF
TGTGCCAGCAGCCAAGGAGCGGGGGGTGGCGATGAGCAGTTCTTC
>15|TRBV27|TRBJ1-6|NA|TRBD1
CASSFGTGANSPLHF
TGTGCCAGCAGTTTCGGGACAGGGGCGAATTCACCCCTCCACTTT
>14|TRBV7-6|TRBJ1-5|once|TRBD1
CASSQTGGAEPQHF
TGTGCCAGCAGCCAAACAGGGGGCGCGGAGCCCCAGCATTTT
>15|TRBV4-1|TRBJ1-6|NA|TRBD1
CASSQGQSYNSPLHF
TGCGCCAGCAGCCAGGGACAGTCCTATAATTCACCCCTCCACTTT
>13|TRBV27|TRBJ1-6|NA|NA
CASSFVQGSPLHF
TGTGCCAGCAGTTTTGTTCAGGGTTCACCCCTCCACTTT
>14|TRBV11-1|TRBJ2-2|NA|TRBD2
CATRRGSGTGELFF
TGTGCCACCCGGCGGGGGTCTGGCACCGGGGAGCTGTTTTTT
>15|TRBV7-8|TRBJ1-1|NA|NA
CASSIQQGGGTEAFF
TGTGCCAGCAGCATTCAGCAGGGTGGCGGCACTGAAGCTTTCTTT
>15|TRBV27|TRBJ1-2|NA|TRBD1
CASSERGLGDYGYTF
TGTGCCAGCAGCGAAAGGGGGCTCGGGGACTATGGCTACACCTTC
>11|TRBV29-1|TRBJ1-2|once|NA
CSALGGYGYTF
TGCAGCGCCCTCGGCGGGTATGGCTACACCTTC
>17|TRBV2|TRBJ2-5|NA|TRBD2
CASSEALRGGGQETQYF
TGTGCCAGCAGTGAAGCGCTTCGGGGCGGGGGGCAAGAGACCCAGTACTTC
>17|TRBV9|TRBJ1-4|NA|TRBD1
CASSTGTGVRTNEKLFF
TGTGCCAGCAGCACCGGGACAGGGGTTCGGACTAATGAAAAACTGTTTTTT
>16|TRBV4-3|TRBJ1-1|once|TRBD1
CASSQDWTGIMTEAFF
TGCGCCAGCAGCCAAGATTGGACAGGGATCATGACTGAAGCTTTCTTT
>14|TRBV4-3|TRBJ2-1|few|NA
CASSQEGPVAEQFF
TGCGCCAGCAGCCAAGAGGGGCCTGTGGCTGAGCAGTTCTTC
>18|TRBV18|TRBJ2-2|NA|TRBD2
CASSPRTSGGARTGELFF
TGTGCCAGCTCACCACGGACTAGCGGGGGGGCCCGAACCGGGGAGCTGTTTTTT
>12|TRBV30|TRBJ2-7|NA|TRBD1
CAGNRGYDEQYF
TGTGCCGGAAACAGGGGTTATGACGAGCAGTACTTC
>13|TRBV6-5|TRBJ1-2|NA|NA
CASSIRDTNPYTF
TGTGCCAGCAGTATCCGGGACACCAACCCTTACACCTTC
>15|TRBV19|TRBJ2-7|NA|TRBD2
CASSQGLAVPYEQYF
TGTGCCAGTAGTCAAGGGCTAGCGGTTCCCTACGAGCAGTACTTC
>15|TRBV10-3|TRBJ1-6|NA|TRBD1
CAIRTQGDMNSPLHF
TGTGCCATCAGGACTCAGGGGGACATGAATTCACCCCTCCACTTT
>11|TRBV30|TRBJ1-4|once|NA
CALRAEEKLFF
TGTGCCCTGCGGGCGGAGGAAAAACTGTTTTTT
>15|TRBV6-5|TRBJ2-7|NA|TRBD2
CASRIGTSEFYEQYF
TGTGCCAGCAGGATCGGGACTAGCGAGTTCTACGAGCAGTACTTC
>17|TRBV3-1/TRBV3-2|TRBJ1-2|NA|TRBD1
CASSQESGGSPVYGYTF
TGTGCCAGCAGCCAAGAGTCAGGGGGAAGCCCCGTCTATGGCTACACCTTC
>15|TRBV24-1|TRBJ1-5|NA|NA
CATSDTRTVDQPQHF
TGTGCCACCAGTGACACCCGAACGGTGGATCAGCCCCAGCATTTT
>13|TRBV24-1|TRBJ2-1|NA|NA
CATSEGGYNEQFF
TGTGCCACCAGTGAGGGGGGCTACAATGAGCAGTTCTTC
>13|TRBV30|TRBJ1-2|NA|NA
CASDRDLGYGYTF
TGTGCCTCGGACCGGGATTTGGGCTATGGCTACACCTTC
>15|TRBV2|TRBJ2-3|NA|TRBD1
CASARDRAYADTQYF
TGTGCCAGCGCTCGGGACAGGGCGTATGCAGATACGCAGTATTTT
>16|TRBV15|TRBJ1-4|NA|NA
CATSRVVGRSNEKLFF
TGTGCCACCAGCAGAGTAGTTGGCAGGTCGAATGAAAAACTGTTTTTT
>20|TRBV6-2/TRBV6-3|TRBJ1-2|NA|TRBD1
CASSFRTGKGFEIVVDGYTF
TGTGCCAGCAGTTTCCGGACAGGGAAAGGCTTCGAGATCGTGGTGGATGGCTACACCTTC